The 3 T cell receptor beta chains presented below share a single source sample, sequenced in a study of CD8+ T cells in alopecia areata. cDNA prepared by RNA extraction and subsequent reverse transcription served as the template for sequencing. Produced via immunoSEQ multiplex PCR; TCRdb's table is partial and in-frame only. Found here are about 60,000 clones, under 60% of them singletons; the top ten hold roughly 20%. Specified treatment: oral pan-JAK inhibitor, 5-10 mg twice daily. The starting material was CD8+ T cells sorted from blood, obtained between weeks 36 and 40, from a patient treated with tofacitinib. These receptors all stem from a human donor with alopecia areata.

This chain connects TRBV7-9 to TRBJ2-7; TRBD1 might be the D (6 bases). V was clipped by 5 bases and J by 3 bases, with 11 bases between them. This CDR3 contains 13 residues. CDR1 is SEHNR and CDR2 is FQNEAQ in the germline V gene (reference sequence). CDR3: CASSPDSLYEQYF. The DNA for the CDR3 is TGTGCCAGCAGCCCGGACAGTCTCTACGAGCAGTACTTC.

In this sample, this clone turned up a few times. This chain joins TRBV19 and TRBJ2-3; TRBD1 agrees at 7 bases. The ends lost 7 bases at V and 2 bases at J; junction bases unmatched: 6. CDR1 and CDR2 (germline): LNHDA, SQIVND (reference sequence). The CDR3 has 14 residues. The CDR3 DNA is TGTGCCAGTAAGGGGACAGCCGACACAGATACGCAGTATTTT. Protein product: CASKGTADTDTQYF.

The rearrangement uses TRBV9 and TRBJ2-7, with no clear D. This CDR3 region has 14 residues. Germline V lookup: CDR1 SGDLS, CDR2 YYNGEE. V was pared by 0 bases and J by 2 bases, with 9 bases between. CDR3 sequence: CASSVEQEAYEQYF. The DNA for the CDR3 is TGTGCCAGCAGCGTAGAGCAGGAAGCCTACGAGCAGTACTTC.